What follows are 15 T cell receptor beta chains derived from one specimen sequenced in a study of shared clonotypes between healthy human individuals. Naive CD8 cells comprised CD45RO-negative, CCR7-positively selected cells, excluding terminally differentiated effector memory CD45RA+ cells. Generated by immunoSEQ multiplex PCR, the TCRdb table keeps only in-frame clones and is missing some. The data show approximately 600,000 clones, roughly 95% seen once. The source material was naive CD8+ T cells sorted from blood. These receptors came from a woman in her 30s in good health.

The CDR3 sequence is CASSQTSPQPQHF. The CDR3 DNA is TGCGCCAGCAGCCAGACAAGTCCCCAGCCCCAGCATTTT. The rearrangement joins TRBV5-1 to TRBJ1-5; no clear D gene. Deletions cut 4 bases from V and 7 bases from J, with 12 bases between. The V gene's germline CDR1 is SGHRS and CDR2 YFSETQ. This CDR3 region has 13 residues.

In the case of this clone: The sample contains more than one DNA sequence encoding this CDR3. This rearrangement joins TRBV27 to TRBJ1-1; D ambiguous. The length of the CDR3 is 14 residues. Germline V CDR1 and CDR2: MNHEY, SMNVEV (reference sequence). V was pared by 2 bases and J by 1 base, with 8 bases between. CDR3 in amino acids: CASSLLGRNTEAFF. Here the CDR3 DNA reads TGTGCCAGCAGTTTACTGGGCCGGAACACTGAAGCTTTCTTT.

The chain joins TRBV10-3 to TRBJ2-7; no firm D call. Germline values: CDR1 ENHRY, CDR2 SYGVKD. This CDR3 is built from 14 residues. V was clipped by 2 bases and J by 5 bases, with 13 bases between them. CDR3 coding DNA: TGTGCCATCAGTGAGCCATCACGGCGCGACGAGCAGTACTTC. Translated: CAISEPSRRDEQYF.

CDR3: CASSQGQASTDTQYF. DNA for the CDR3: TGCGCCAGCAGCCAGGGACAGGCTAGCACAGATACGCAGTATTTT. V gene TRBV4-1 combines with J gene TRBJ2-3, with 8 bases that match TRBD1. Germline V gene data show CDR1 as MGHRA and CDR2 as YSYEKL. V lost 3 bases, J lost 0 bases, and 2 bases stayed unmatched. The CDR3 runs to 15 residues.

The gene calls are TRBV28 and TRBJ1-2; D perhaps matches TRBD1 (6 bases). V lost 1 base to trimming and J lost 4 bases, with 7 bases between them. This CDR3 has 13 amino acids. Germline V CDR1 and CDR2: MDHEN, SYDVKM. The CDR3, as DNA: TGTGCCAGCAGTTTATCCAGGGGCTATGGCTACACCTTC. Encoded protein: CASSLSRGYGYTF.

The table lists this clone with a count of one. V is TRBV14 and J is TRBJ1-1; 7 bases align to TRBD1. CDR1 is SGHDN and CDR2 is FVKESK in the germline V gene. V lost 2 bases to trimming and J lost 11 bases; unmatched junction nucleotides: 8. CDR3 size: 13 residues. The CDR3 DNA is TGTGCCAGCAGCCAAACAGGGGCGGGAATGGCTTTCTTT. Translating it yields CASSQTGAGMAFF. Filled out from reference TRBV14 and TRBJ1-1, the complete variable domain reads EAGVTQFPSHSVIEKGQTVTLRCDPISGHDNLYWYRRVMGKEIKFLLHFVKESKQDESGMPNNRFLAERTGGTYSTLKVQPAELEDSGVYFCASSQTGAGMAFFGQGTRLTVV.

Regarding this clone: The identical CDR3 is also encoded by other nucleotide sequences in the sample. This chain uses TRBV27 with TRBJ2-1; D remains unclear. Germline V CDR1 and CDR2: MNHEY, SMNVEV (reference sequence). V shed 3 bases and J shed 4 bases, with 4 bases lying between them. The CDR3 spans 12 residues. The DNA of the CDR3 is TGTGCCAGCAGTTTCGGGTACAATGAGCAGTTCTTC. Protein product: CASSFGYNEQFF.

Here the CDR3 reads CASSIDNYRGDPILYGYTF. The CDR3 nucleotides read TGTGCCAGTAGTATAGATAACTACAGGGGTGATCCGATTCTATATGGCTACACCTTC. This chain connects TRBV19 to TRBJ1-2; 7 nucleotides agree with TRBD1. CDR3 length: 19 amino acids. The V gene end was trimmed by 0 bases and the J gene end by 5 bases; junction bases not matched to a gene: 18. Germline V gene data show CDR1 as LNHDA and CDR2 as SQIVND (reference sequence).

The chain has TRBV11-2 and TRBJ2-2; no reliable D call. CDR1 is SGHAT, CDR2 FQNNGV, per germline. Between the trimmed V and J ends, which lost 5 bases and 5 bases, there was a span of 15 bases. The length of the CDR3 is 15 residues. The CDR3 nucleotides are TGTGCCAGCAGCCCAGCTCGGGTCCTTACCGGGGAGCTGTTTTTT. Encoded protein: CASSPARVLTGELFF.

This clone was found once. Other nucleotide sequences from this sample produce the same CDR3. The V and J genes are TRBV5-1 and TRBJ2-7; 11 bases line up with TRBD2. The CDR3 runs 14 residues. Looked up from germline, CDR1 is SGHRS and CDR2 is YFSETQ. Trimming took 4 bases from V and 4 from J; bases not matched to a gene: 4. CDR3 DNA: TGCGCCAGCAGCCCCGGGACTAGCGGTTACGAGCAGTACTTC. It encodes CASSPGTSGYEQYF. Full variable domain (missing parts from reference TRBV5-1 and TRBJ2-7): KAGVTQTPRYLIKTRGQQVTLSCSPISGHRSVSWYQQTPGQGLQFLFEYFSETQRNKGNFPGRFSGRQFSNSRSEMNVSTLELGDSALYLCASSPGTSGYEQYFGPGTRLTVT.

The chain couples TRBV5-1 to TRBJ2-7; D gene ambiguous. The CDR3 length is 13 residues. Germline values: CDR1 SGHRS, CDR2 YFSETQ. V lost 2 bases and J 0 bases, leaving 6 bases between the germline ends. The CDR3 bases are TGCGCCAGCAGCTTTGGGGTCTCCTACGAGCAGTACTTC. Translating gives CASSFGVSYEQYF.

This rearrangement joins TRBV9 to TRBJ1-5, with D possibly TRBD1 on 6 matching bases. Trimming took 3 bases from V and 0 from J, leaving 10 bases between them. This CDR3 has 15 residues. Germline CDR1 reads SGDLS; CDR2 reads YYNGEE. This CDR3 is CASSAGGPSNQPQHF. The CDR3 DNA reads TGTGCCAGCAGCGCCGGGGGGCCTAGCAATCAGCCCCAGCATTTT.

The CDR3 bases are TGTGCCAGTAGTATAGAACACAGGGTGGGCAATCAGCCCCAGCATTTT. Translation gives CASSIEHRVGNQPQHF. The V call is TRBV19, the J call TRBJ1-5; weak D call: TRBD1 (6 bases). V was trimmed by 0 bases and J by 2 bases, leaving 11 bases between them. Germline V lookup: CDR1 LNHDA, CDR2 SQIVND (reference sequence). The CDR3 extends over 16 amino acids.

The rearrangement uses TRBV5-6 and TRBJ2-7; D unclear. CDR1 and CDR2 (germline): SGHDT, YYEEEE. This CDR3 comprises 10 residues. Trimming cost V 2 bases and J 3 bases, with 0 bases left between them. The CDR3 loop is CASSFYEQYF. The CDR3, as DNA: TGTGCCAGCAGCTTCTACGAGCAGTACTTC.

The chain is built from TRBV27 and TRBJ1-1; 10 bases fit TRBD1. The V segment lost 5 bases and the J segment 5 bases; nucleotides outside the gene matches: 11. The CDR3 has 16 amino acids. The V gene's germline CDR1 is MNHEY and CDR2 SMNVEV (reference sequence). CDR3 coding DNA: TGTGCCAGCAGTCCGTTCGGGACAGGGGATGGGACTGAAGCTTTCTTT. This translates into CASSPFGTGDGTEAFF.